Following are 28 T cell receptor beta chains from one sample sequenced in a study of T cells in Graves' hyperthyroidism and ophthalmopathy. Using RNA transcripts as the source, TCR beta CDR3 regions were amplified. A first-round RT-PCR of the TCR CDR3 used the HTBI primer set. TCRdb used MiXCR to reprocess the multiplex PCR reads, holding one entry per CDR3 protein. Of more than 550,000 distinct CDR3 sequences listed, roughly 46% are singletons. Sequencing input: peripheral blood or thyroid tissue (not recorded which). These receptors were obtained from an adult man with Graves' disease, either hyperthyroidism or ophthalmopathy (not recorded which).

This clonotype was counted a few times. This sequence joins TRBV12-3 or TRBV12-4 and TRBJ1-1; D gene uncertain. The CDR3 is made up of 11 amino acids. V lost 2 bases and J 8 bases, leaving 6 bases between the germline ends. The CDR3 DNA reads TGTGCCAGCAGTTTAATTGGCGAAGCTTTCTTT. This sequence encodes CASSLIGEAFF.

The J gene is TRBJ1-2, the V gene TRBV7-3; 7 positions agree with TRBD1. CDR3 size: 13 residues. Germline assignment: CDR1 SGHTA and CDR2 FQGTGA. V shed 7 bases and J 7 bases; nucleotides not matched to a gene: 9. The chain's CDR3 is CASTRQGRVGYTF. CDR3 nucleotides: TGTGCCAGCACCAGACAGGGCAGGGTTGGCTACACCTTC.

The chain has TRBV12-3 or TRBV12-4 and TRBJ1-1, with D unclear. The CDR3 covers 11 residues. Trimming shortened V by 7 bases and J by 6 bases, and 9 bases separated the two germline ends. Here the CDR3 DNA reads TGTGCCAGCAATACATTCCCTGAAGCTTTCTTT. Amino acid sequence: CASNTFPEAFF.

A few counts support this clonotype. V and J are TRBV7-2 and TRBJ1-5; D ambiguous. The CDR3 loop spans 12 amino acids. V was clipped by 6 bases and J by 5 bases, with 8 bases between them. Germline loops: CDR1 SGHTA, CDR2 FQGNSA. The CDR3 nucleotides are TGTGCCAGCAGGTCTCCAGATCAGCCCCAGCATTTT. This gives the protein CASRSPDQPQHF. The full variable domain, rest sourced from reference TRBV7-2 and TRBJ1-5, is GAGVSQSPSNKVTEKGKDVELRCDPISGHTALYWYRQSLGQGLEFLIYFQGNSAPDKSGLPSDRFSAERTGGSVSTLTIQRTQQEDSAVYLCASRSPDQPQHFGDGTRLSIL.

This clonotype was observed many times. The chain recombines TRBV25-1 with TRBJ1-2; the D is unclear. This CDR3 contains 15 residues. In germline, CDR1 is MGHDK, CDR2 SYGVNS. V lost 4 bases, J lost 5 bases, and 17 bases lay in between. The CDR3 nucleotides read TGTGCCAGCAGTGGTGCCGGGTCCACTTTTTATGGCTACACCTTC. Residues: CASSGAGSTFYGYTF.

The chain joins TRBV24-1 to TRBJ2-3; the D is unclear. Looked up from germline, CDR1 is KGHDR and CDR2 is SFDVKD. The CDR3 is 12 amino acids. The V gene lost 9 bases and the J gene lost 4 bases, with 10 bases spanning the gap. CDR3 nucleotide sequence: TGTGCCACCTCCGGTTGGGCAGATACGCAGTATTTT. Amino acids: CATSGWADTQYF.

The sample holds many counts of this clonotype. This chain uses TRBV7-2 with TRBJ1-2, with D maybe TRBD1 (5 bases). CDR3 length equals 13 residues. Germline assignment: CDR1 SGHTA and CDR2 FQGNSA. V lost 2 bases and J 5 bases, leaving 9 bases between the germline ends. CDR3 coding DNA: TGTGCCAGCAGCTTAATGACAGAATATGGCTACACCTTC. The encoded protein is CASSLMTEYGYTF. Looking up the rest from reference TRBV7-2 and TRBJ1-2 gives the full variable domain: GAGVSQSPSNKVTEKGKDVELRCDPISGHTALYWYRQSLGQGLEFLIYFQGNSAPDKSGLPSDRFSAERTGGSVSTLTIQRTQQEDSAVYLCASSLMTEYGYTFGSGTRLTVV.

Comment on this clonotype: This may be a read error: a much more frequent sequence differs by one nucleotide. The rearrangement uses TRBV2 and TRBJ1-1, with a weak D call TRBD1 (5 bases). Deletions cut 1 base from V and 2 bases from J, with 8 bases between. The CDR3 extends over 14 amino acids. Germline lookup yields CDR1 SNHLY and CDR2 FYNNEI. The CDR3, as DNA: TGTGCCAGCAGTGAAGGCAGGGAAAACACTGAAGCTTTCTTT. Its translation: CASSEGRENTEAFF.

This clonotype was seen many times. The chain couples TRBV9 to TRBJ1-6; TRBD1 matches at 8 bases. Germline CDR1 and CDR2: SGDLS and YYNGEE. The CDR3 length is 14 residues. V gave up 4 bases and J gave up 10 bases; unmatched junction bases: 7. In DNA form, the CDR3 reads TGTGCCAGCAGCTCGACAGGGGACGGCTCACCCCTCCACTTT. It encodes CASSSTGDGSPLHF. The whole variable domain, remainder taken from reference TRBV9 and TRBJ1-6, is DSGVTQTPKHLITATGQRVTLRCSPRSGDLSVYWYQQSLDQGLQFLIQYYNGEERAKGNILERFSAQQFPDLHSELNLSSLELGDSALYFCASSSTGDGSPLHFGNGTRLTVT.

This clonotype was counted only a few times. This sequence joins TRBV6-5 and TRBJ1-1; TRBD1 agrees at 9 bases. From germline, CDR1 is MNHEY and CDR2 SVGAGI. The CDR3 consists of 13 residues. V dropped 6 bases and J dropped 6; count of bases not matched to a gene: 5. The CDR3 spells CASRTTGGSEAFF. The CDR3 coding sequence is TGTGCCAGCAGAACTACAGGGGGCTCTGAAGCTTTCTTT.

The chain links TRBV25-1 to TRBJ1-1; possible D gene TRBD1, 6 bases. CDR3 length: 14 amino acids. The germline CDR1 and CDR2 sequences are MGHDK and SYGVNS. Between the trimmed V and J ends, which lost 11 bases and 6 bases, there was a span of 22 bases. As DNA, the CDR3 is TGTGCCTCGCTACCCGGGACACGGGTCGCTGAAGCTTTCTTT. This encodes CASLPGTRVAEAFF.

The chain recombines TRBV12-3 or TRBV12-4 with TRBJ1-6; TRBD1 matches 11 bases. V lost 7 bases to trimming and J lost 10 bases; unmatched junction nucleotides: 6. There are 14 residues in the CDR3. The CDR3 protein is CASNRDRGKSPLHF. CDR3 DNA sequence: TGTGCCAGCAATAGGGACAGGGGGAAATCACCCCTCCACTTT.

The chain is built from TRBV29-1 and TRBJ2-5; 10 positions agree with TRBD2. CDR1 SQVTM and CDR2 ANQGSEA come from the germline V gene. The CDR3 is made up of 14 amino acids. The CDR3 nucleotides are TGCACCATAAGAAGCGGGGGGGCGCGGGAGACCCAGTACTTC. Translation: CTIRSGGARETQYF.

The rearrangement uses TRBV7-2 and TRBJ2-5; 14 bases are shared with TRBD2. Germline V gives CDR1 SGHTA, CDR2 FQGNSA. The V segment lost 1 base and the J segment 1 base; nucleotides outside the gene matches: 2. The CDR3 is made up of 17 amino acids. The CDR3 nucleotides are TGTGCCAGCAGCTTAGATGGGACTAGCGGGGGCCAAGAGACCCAGTACTTC. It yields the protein CASSLDGTSGGQETQYF.

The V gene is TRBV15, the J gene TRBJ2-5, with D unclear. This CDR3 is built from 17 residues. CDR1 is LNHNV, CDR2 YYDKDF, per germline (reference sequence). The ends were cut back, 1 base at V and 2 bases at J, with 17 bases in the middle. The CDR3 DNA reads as TGTGCCACCAGCAGAGTCGGACCCTCGGCGGTACAAGAGACCCAGTACTTC. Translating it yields CATSRVGPSAVQETQYF.

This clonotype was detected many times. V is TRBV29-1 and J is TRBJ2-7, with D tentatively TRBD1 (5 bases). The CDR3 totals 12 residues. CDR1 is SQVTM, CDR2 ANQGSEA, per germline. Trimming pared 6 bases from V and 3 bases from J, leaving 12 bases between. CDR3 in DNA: TGCAGCGTCCAGGAAGACAGCTACGAGCAGTACTTC. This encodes CSVQEDSYEQYF.

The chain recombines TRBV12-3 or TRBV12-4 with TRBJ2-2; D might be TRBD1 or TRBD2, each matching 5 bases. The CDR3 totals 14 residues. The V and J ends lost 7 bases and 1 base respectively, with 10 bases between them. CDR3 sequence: CASIWGMNTGELFF. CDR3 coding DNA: TGTGCCAGCATTTGGGGGATGAACACCGGGGAGCTGTTTTTT.

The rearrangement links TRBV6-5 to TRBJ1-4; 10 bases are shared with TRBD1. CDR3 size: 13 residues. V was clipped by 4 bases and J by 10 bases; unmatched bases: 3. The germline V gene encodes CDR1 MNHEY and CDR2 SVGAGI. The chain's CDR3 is CASSSTGGGKLFF. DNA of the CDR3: TGTGCCAGCAGTTCGACAGGGGGCGGAAAACTGTTTTTT.

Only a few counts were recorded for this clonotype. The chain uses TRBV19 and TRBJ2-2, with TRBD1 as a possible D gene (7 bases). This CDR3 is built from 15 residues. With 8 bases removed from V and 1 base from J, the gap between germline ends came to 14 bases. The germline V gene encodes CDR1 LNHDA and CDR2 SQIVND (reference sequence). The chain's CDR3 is CASQRQGLNTGELFF. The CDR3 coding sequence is TGTGCCAGTCAACGACAGGGACTGAACACCGGGGAGCTGTTTTTT.

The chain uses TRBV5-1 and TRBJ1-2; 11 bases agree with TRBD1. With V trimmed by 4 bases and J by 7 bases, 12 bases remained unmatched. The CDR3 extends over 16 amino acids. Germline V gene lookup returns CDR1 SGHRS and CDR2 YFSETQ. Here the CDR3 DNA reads TGCGCCAGCAGCCGTTCCGGGACAGGGGGAAGAGTTGGCTACACCTTC. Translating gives CASSRSGTGGRVGYTF.

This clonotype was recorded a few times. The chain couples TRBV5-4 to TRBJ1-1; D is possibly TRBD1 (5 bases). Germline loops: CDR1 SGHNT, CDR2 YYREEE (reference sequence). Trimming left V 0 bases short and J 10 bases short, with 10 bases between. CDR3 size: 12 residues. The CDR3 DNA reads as TGTGCCAGCAGCTTGGTAGGGCAGGGAGCTTTCTTT. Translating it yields CASSLVGQGAFF.

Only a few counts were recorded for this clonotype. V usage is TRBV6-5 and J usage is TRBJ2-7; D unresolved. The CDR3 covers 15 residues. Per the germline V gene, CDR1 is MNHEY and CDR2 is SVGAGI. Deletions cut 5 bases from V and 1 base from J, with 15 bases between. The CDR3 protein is CASSAGWRESYEQYF. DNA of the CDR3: TGTGCCAGCAGTGCTGGATGGCGCGAGTCCTACGAGCAGTACTTC.

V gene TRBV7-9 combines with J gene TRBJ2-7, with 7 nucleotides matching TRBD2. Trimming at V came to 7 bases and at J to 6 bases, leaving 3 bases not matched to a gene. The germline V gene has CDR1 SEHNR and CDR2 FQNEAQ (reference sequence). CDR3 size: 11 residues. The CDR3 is CASMRESEQYF. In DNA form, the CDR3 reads TGTGCCAGCATGCGGGAGTCCGAGCAGTACTTC.

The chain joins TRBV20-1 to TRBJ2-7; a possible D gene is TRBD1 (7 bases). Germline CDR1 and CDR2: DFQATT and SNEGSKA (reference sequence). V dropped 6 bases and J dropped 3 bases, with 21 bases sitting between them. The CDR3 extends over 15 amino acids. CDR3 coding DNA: TGCAGTGCCAACAACGCGGGGCGGGACAGCTACGAGCAGTACTTC. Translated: CSANNAGRDSYEQYF.

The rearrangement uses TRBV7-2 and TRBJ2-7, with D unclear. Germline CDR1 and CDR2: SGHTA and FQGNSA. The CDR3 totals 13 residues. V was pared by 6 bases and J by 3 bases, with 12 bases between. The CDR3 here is CASRLVSGYEQYF. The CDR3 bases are TGTGCCAGCAGGCTAGTGTCAGGCTACGAGCAGTACTTC. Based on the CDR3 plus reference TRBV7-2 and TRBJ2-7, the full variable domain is GAGVSQSPSNKVTEKGKDVELRCDPISGHTALYWYRQSLGQGLEFLIYFQGNSAPDKSGLPSDRFSAERTGGSVSTLTIQRTQQEDSAVYLCASRLVSGYEQYFGPGTRLTVT.

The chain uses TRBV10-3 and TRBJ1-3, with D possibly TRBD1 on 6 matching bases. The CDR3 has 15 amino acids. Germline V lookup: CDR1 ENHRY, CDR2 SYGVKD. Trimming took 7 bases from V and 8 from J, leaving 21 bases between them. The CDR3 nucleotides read TGTGCCATCAATCGGGGGCAGGACTATGGCTACACCATATATTTT. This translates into CAINRGQDYGYTIYF.

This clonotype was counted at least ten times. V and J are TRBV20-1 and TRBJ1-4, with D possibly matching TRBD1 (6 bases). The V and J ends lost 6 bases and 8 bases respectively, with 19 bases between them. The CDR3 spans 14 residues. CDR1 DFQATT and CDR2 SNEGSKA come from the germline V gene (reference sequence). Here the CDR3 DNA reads TGCAGTGCCCCTTTGGGGGACACAGAGGAAAAACTGTTTTTT. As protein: CSAPLGDTEEKLFF.

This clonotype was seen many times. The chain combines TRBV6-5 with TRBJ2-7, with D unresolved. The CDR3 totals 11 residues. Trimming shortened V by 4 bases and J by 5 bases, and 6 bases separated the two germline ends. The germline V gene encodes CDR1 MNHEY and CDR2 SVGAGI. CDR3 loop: CASSSGHEQYF. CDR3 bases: TGTGCCAGCAGTTCTGGACACGAGCAGTACTTC.